The entry below gives a single TCR beta chain sequence along with its context. Its specificity is unknown. V gave up 6 bases and J gave up 5 bases; unmatched junction bases: 6. The germline gives CDR1 MNHEY, CDR2 SVGEGT. The CDR3 loop spans 14 amino acids. This sample's treatment: roughly ten-day PBMC culture with coronavirus spike peptide pools or control peptides (ViraFEST assay). The data stem from a study of vaccination and CD4 T cells after COVID-19. Oncomine TCR Beta short-read sequencing was applied to DNA from cultured CD4+ T cells. Researchers extracted genomic DNA from CD4+ T cells that had been cultured. Using its own MiXCR run on the PCR reads, TCRdb lists one record per CDR3 protein. The sample yields around 13,000 distinct CDR3 sequences, more than 45% seen once.

Specimen: CD4+ T cells from blood, cultured in vitro. This receptor was obtained from a human donor who had recovered from COVID-19. The chain uses TRBV6-2 or TRBV6-3 and TRBJ1-5; the match to TRBD1 covers 8 bases. CDR3 protein: CASRVRGQDQPQHF. CDR3 DNA: TGTGCCAGCAGGGTCAGGGGGCAGGATCAGCCCCAGCATTTT.